Listed below are T cell receptor beta chains from one sample, sequenced in a study of blood T cell repertoires in COVID-19. Generated by immunoSEQ multiplex PCR, the TCRdb table keeps only in-frame clones and is missing some. Among 200,000 to 300,000 clones listed, around nine tenths were seen once. Material for sequencing was PBMCs or T cells enriched from blood (not recorded which). Receptors originate from a woman between 18 and 30 years old who had recovered from COVID-19. CDR3s include the opening cysteine and the closing phenylalanine or tryptophan. A D gene is named only where the DNA matches it firmly. Clone size is not always given. Where it is, it says once, few, many or a class for expanded clones.

TRBV15	.	TRBJ1-6	TRBD1	CATSRDPGTDNSPLHF	TGTGCCACCAGCAGAGATCCGGGGACAGATAATTCACCCCTCCACTTT
TRBV29-1	.	TRBJ1-2	TRBD1	CSGTGDGTDNYGYTF	TGCAGCGGTACAGGGGATGGAACGGACAACTATGGCTACACCTTC
TRBV30	.	TRBJ1-1	.	CAWSGTVFTEAFF	TGTGCCTGGAGTGGAACAGTCTTTACTGAAGCTTTCTTT
TRBV19	.	TRBJ1-6	.	CASSSARGSGNSPLHF	TGTGCCAGTAGTTCGGCGAGGGGGAGCGGTAATTCACCCCTCCACTTT
TRBV9	.	TRBJ2-1	TRBD1	CASSRDRGWNEQFF	TGTGCCAGCAGCCGGGACAGAGGATGGAATGAGCAGTTCTTC
TRBV6-5	few	TRBJ2-1	.	CASGSSREGNEQFF	TGTGCCAGCGGTTCCTCGCGGGAAGGTAATGAGCAGTTCTTC
TRBV11-3	.	TRBJ2-3	.	CASTSRGTLRSVQYF	TGTGCCAGCACCTCCCGAGGGACACTACGGTCGGTGCAGTATTTT
TRBV5-1	once	TRBJ1-6	TRBD1	CASSLEGQRDSPLHF	TGCGCCAGCAGCTTGGAGGGACAGAGAGATTCACCCCTCCACTTT
TRBV7-9	.	TRBJ2-3	TRBD2	CASSAGTSGEITDTQYF	TGTGCCAGCAGCGCCGGGACTAGCGGAGAAATCACAGATACGCAGTATTTT
TRBV19	.	TRBJ1-2	TRBD1	CASIPGQGAQYGYTF	TGTGCCAGTATACCGGGACAGGGGGCCCAATATGGCTACACCTTC
TRBV12-3/TRBV12-4	.	TRBJ2-1	.	CASSLRLGQFF	TGTGCCAGCAGTTTAAGACTAGGTCAGTTCTTC
TRBV28	.	TRBJ1-2	.	CASSPSPISYGYTF	TGTGCCAGCAGTCCCAGTCCGATAAGCTATGGCTACACCTTC
TRBV30	.	TRBJ1-6	.	CAWSGESYNSPLHF	TGTGCCTGGAGTGGAGAGTCCTATAATTCACCCCTCCACTTT
TRBV7-3	few	TRBJ1-6	TRBD1	CASSPGTGRHSPLHF	TGTGCCAGCAGCCCAGGGACAGGGAGGCATTCACCCCTCCACTTT
TRBV4-3	.	TRBJ2-7	TRBD1	CASSPGQGGSYEQYF	TGCGCCAGCAGCCCCGGACAGGGTGGCTCCTACGAGCAGTACTTC
TRBV30	.	TRBJ1-2	TRBD1	CAWTPDRVNYGYTF	TGTGCCTGGACCCCAGACAGGGTCAACTATGGCTACACCTTC
TRBV6-5	.	TRBJ2-7	TRBD1	CASSYEDRGEQYF	TGTGCCAGCAGTTACGAGGACAGGGGCGAGCAGTACTTC
TRBV15	.	TRBJ1-2	.	CATSRDRTLRGYTF	TGTGCCACCAGCAGGGACAGAACGTTGAGGGGCTACACCTTC
TRBV7-2	once	TRBJ2-1	TRBD2	CASSLRRVAGGSYNEQFF	TGTGCCAGCAGCTTAAGAAGGGTGGCGGGGGGCTCCTACAATGAGCAGTTCTTC
TRBV29-1	once	TRBJ2-5	.	CSVEGDIQETQYF	TGCAGCGTTGAGGGGGACATCCAAGAGACCCAGTACTTC
TRBV3-1/TRBV3-2	few	TRBJ1-2	.	CASSQFRFNYGYTF	TGTGCCAGCAGCCAATTCAGGTTCAACTATGGCTACACCTTC
TRBV11-3	once	TRBJ1-1	.	CASSLNQNTEAFF	TGTGCCAGCAGCCTAAACCAGAACACTGAAGCTTTCTTT
TRBV7-9	.	TRBJ1-3	.	CASSLAGGSGNTIYF	TGTGCCAGCAGCTTAGCGGGGGGCTCTGGAAACACCATATATTTT
TRBV20-1	.	TRBJ2-3	.	CSASSLWELTTDTQYF	TGCAGTGCCAGTTCCCTGTGGGAGCTCACCACAGATACGCAGTATTTT
TRBV9	.	TRBJ2-7	TRBD2	CASSVEGGRAYEQYF	TGTGCCAGCAGCGTAGAAGGCGGGAGGGCCTACGAGCAGTACTTC
TRBV4-3	.	TRBJ1-1	.	CASSQATGRVTEAFF	TGCGCCAGCAGCCAGGCCACAGGGAGGGTCACTGAAGCTTTCTTT
TRBV15	.	TRBJ1-6	.	CATSLTEAYNSPLHF	TGTGCCACCAGTCTGACAGAAGCCTATAATTCACCCCTCCACTTT
TRBV3-1/TRBV3-2	.	TRBJ2-3	.	CASPLGEHSTDTQYF	TGTGCCAGCCCCCTAGGGGAACACTCCACAGATACGCAGTATTTT
TRBV6-5	.	TRBJ1-2	TRBD1	CASSYTQTGMEGYTF	TGTGCCAGCAGTTACACCCAGACAGGGATGGAAGGCTACACCTTC
TRBV4-3	once	TRBJ1-5	TRBD1	CASSRDSRSNQPQHF	TGCGCCAGCAGCCGGGACAGTAGAAGCAATCAGCCCCAGCATTTT
TRBV19	.	TRBJ2-1	.	CASSISKYWANEQFF	TGTGCCAGTAGTATTTCTAAGTACTGGGCAAATGAGCAGTTCTTC
TRBV30	.	TRBJ2-1	.	CAWSVLLEGLRFF	TGTGCCTGGAGTGTACTGCTGGAGGGTCTCCGGTTCTTC
TRBV5-1	.	TRBJ2-7	TRBD2	CASSPRGGLAGSYEQYF	TGCGCCAGCAGCCCGAGGGGTGGTCTAGCGGGGTCCTACGAGCAGTACTTC
TRBV28	.	TRBJ1-1	.	CASSPARETNTEAFF	TGTGCCAGCAGTCCCGCGCGGGAGACGAACACTGAAGCTTTCTTT
TRBV2	once	TRBJ2-7	TRBD2	CASSKLGGISYEQYF	TGTGCCAGCAGCAAATTGGGGGGGATCTCCTACGAGCAGTACTTC
TRBV30	few	TRBJ2-3	TRBD2	CAWTPRGADTQYF	TGTGCCTGGACGCCCCGGGGGGCAGATACGCAGTATTTT
TRBV6-2/TRBV6-3	.	TRBJ2-2	.	CASSKNRVQELFF	TGTGCCAGCAGTAAAAACAGGGTCCAGGAGCTGTTTTTT
TRBV6-4	once	TRBJ2-1	TRBD2	CASSATSGRGGSEQFF	TGTGCCAGCAGTGCGACTAGCGGGAGAGGGGGCAGTGAGCAGTTCTTC
TRBV27	.	TRBJ1-2	.	CASSFSREGYGYTF	TGTGCCAGCAGTTTCTCCAGGGAGGGCTATGGCTACACCTTC
TRBV2	.	TRBJ2-4	TRBD2	CASRGTSGRHIQYF	TGTGCCAGCAGGGGGACTAGCGGGAGACACATTCAGTACTTC
TRBV9	.	TRBJ1-5	.	CASSEGGDYQPQHF	TGTGCCAGCAGCGAGGGGGGGGACTATCAGCCCCAGCATTTT
TRBV3-1/TRBV3-2	.	TRBJ1-5	.	CASSQRPFYQPQHF	TGTGCCAGCAGCCAGCGCCCCTTTTATCAGCCCCAGCATTTT
TRBV7-2	.	TRBJ1-4	.	CASSLQPARNNEKLFF	TGTGCCAGCAGCCTACAGCCCGCGAGAAATAATGAAAAACTGTTTTTT
TRBV9	.	TRBJ1-2	.	CASSAHAGAGYTF	TGTGCCAGCAGCGCCCACGCTGGGGCTGGCTACACCTTC
TRBV7-2	.	TRBJ2-5	.	CASSLAGGLETQYF	TGTGCCAGCAGCTTAGCGGGGGGTTTGGAGACCCAGTACTTC